The entry below gives a single TCR beta chain sequence along with its context. In germline, CDR1 is LNHDA, CDR2 SQIVND (reference sequence). V lost 5 bases and J 0 bases, leaving 14 bases between the germline ends. This CDR3 has 16 residues. These data come from a study of blood T cell repertoires in COVID-19. Study information: T cells, B-cell-depleted T cells, or PBMCs provided the cDNA or gDNA that served as material.

In the authors' methods: Amplified reference gene primers provided the basis for estimating nucleated cell counts. The data were produced by immunoSEQ multiplex PCR, yet TCRdb's version contains in-frame clones alone and is incomplete. V, J and clone size are those of that table, while D and trimming were read from the DNA. The sample lists 180,000 or so clones; roughly 81% were seen once. Sequencing was done on a sample of peripheral blood. This clonotype originated in a woman aged 80 or over with acute or convalescent COVID-19. This chain uses TRBV19 with TRBJ1-3, with D hard to call. The CDR3 sequence is CASSLVPPSSGNTIYF. CDR3 coding DNA: TGTGCCAGTAGTCTTGTACCCCCGAGCTCTGGAAACACCATATATTTT.